The 29 T cell receptor beta chains below come from one sample, sequenced in a study of T cell repertoires in cytomegalovirus infection. A single record per CDR3 protein comes from TCRdb applying MiXCR to the reads. Of 700,000 to 950,000 distinct CDR3 sequences listed, around a third are singletons. The antigens of these receptors remain unknown. Sequenced material: cultured CD8+ T cells from PBMCs, taken from culture after CMV antigen stimulation. Source of these receptors: a human donor in good health (CMV status not recorded). Some clones in this sample may be carry-over from other donors' samples.

The chain is built from TRBV12-3 or TRBV12-4 and TRBJ2-5; 11 positions match TRBD1. This CDR3 spans 16 amino acids. V shed 2 bases and J 5 bases; nucleotides not matched to a gene: 7. CDR3 protein: CASSLLDRGPSETQYF. As DNA, the CDR3 is TGTGCCAGCAGTTTATTGGACAGGGGGCCTTCGGAGACCCAGTACTTC.

The V call is TRBV11-1, the J call TRBJ2-1; 7 nucleotides line up with TRBD1. V trimming: 7 bases; J trimming: 5 bases; junction bases outside the gene matches: 17. CDR1 is SGHAT, CDR2 FQDESV, per germline (reference sequence). The CDR3 covers 17 residues. The CDR3 DNA reads TGTGCCAGCACGGGACAGAACGGACTCCTATTGCACAATGAGCAGTTCTTC. It yields the protein CASTGQNGLLLHNEQFF.

In regard to this clonotype: A much larger clonotype is one base distant, so this may be a read error. The V and J genes are TRBV7-8 and TRBJ2-3; 7 bases agree with TRBD1. CDR1 is SGHVS, CDR2 FQNEAQ, per germline. The CDR3 has 16 amino acids. CDR3 protein: CASSWVQGTSTNTQYF. DNA of the CDR3: TGTGCCAGCAGCTGGGTACAGGGGACAAGCACAAATACGCAGTATTTT.

This CDR3 is CASSEFTGRNNEQFF. CDR3 in DNA: TGTGCCAGCAGTGAATTTACCGGACGGAACAATGAGCAGTTCTTC. This chain uses TRBV25-1 with TRBJ2-1; D is unresolved. This CDR3 is built from 15 residues. From germline, CDR1 is MGHDK and CDR2 SYGVNS. The V gene lost 1 base and the J gene lost 5 bases, with 12 bases spanning the gap.

The V call is TRBV18, the J call TRBJ2-7; the D is unclear. This CDR3 has 12 residues. CDR1 and CDR2 from the germline V gene are KGHSH and LQKENI. Between the trimmed V and J ends, which lost 3 bases and 6 bases, there was a span of 9 bases. The DNA for the CDR3 is TGTGCCAGCTCACCGACTGGGGTCGAGCAGTACGTC. Translation: CASSPTGVEQYV.

The table lists this clonotype with a count of one. The chain carries TRBV4-1 and TRBJ2-7; the D gene is possibly TRBD1 (5 bases). With 1 base removed from V and 5 bases from J, the gap between germline ends came to 9 bases. The CDR3 consists of 13 residues. CDR1 is MGHRA and CDR2 is YSYEKL in the germline V gene. CDR3 in amino acids: CASSQAQGHEQYF. The DNA for the CDR3 is TGCGCCAGCAGCCAAGCGCAGGGCCACGAGCAGTACTTC.

In its sample, this clonotype was seen many times. The J gene is TRBJ2-1, the V gene TRBV7-6, with D hard to call. Trimming left V 2 bases short and J 0 bases short, with 11 bases between. CDR3 length: 16 residues. The germline V gene has CDR1 SGHVS and CDR2 FNYEAQ. The chain's CDR3 is CASSLTPAHSYNEQFF. In DNA form, the CDR3 reads TGTGCCAGCAGCTTAACCCCGGCGCACTCCTACAATGAGCAGTTCTTC. The full variable domain, its missing parts supplied by reference TRBV7-6 and TRBJ2-1, is GAGVSQSPRYKVTKRGQDVALRCDPISGHVSLYWYRQALGQGPEFLTYFNYEAQQDKSGLPNDRFSAERPEGSISTLTIQRTEQRDSAMYRCASSLTPAHSYNEQFFGPGTRLTVL.

Note on this clonotype: At one boundary the junction diverges from the germline segment, which might be a read error. This chain connects TRBV7-7 to TRBJ2-2; 10 bases are a match to TRBD2. The CDR3 extends over 18 amino acids. Per germline, CDR1 SSHAT and CDR2 FNYEAQ (reference sequence). CDR3 sequence reads: CASSQSLAGALNTGELFF. DNA of the CDR3: TGTGCTAGCAGCCAAAGTCTAGCGGGGGCCTTGAACACCGGGGAGCTGTTTTTT.

Concerning this clonotype: Given a much more abundant clone one base away, this may be a read error. V gene TRBV2 combines with J gene TRBJ2-2; no definite D call. The CDR3 totals 12 residues. Germline CDR1 SNHLY, CDR2 FYNNEI. The ends were cut back, 7 bases at V and 1 base at J, with 4 bases in the middle. The DNA for the CDR3 is TGTGCCAGCATGGGGAACACCGGGGAGCTGTTTTTT. Translation gives CASMGNTGELFF.

The chain carries TRBV27 and TRBJ2-1; perhaps TRBD2 as D (6 bases). Per the germline V gene, CDR1 is MNHEY and CDR2 is SMNVEV (reference sequence). Trimming took off 5 bases at V and 1 base at J, with 15 bases between the two ends. The CDR3 runs 16 residues. CDR3: CASSAAGTPSYNEQFF. The CDR3 DNA is TGTGCCAGCAGTGCCGCCGGGACTCCTTCCTACAATGAGCAGTTCTTC.

The chain couples TRBV15 to TRBJ1-1, with D unclear. In germline, CDR1 is LNHNV, CDR2 YYDKDF (reference sequence). Trimming cost V 0 bases and J 1 base, with 6 bases left between them. This CDR3 has 14 amino acids. CDR3 loop: CATSRDLGNTEAFF. The CDR3 nucleotides are TGTGCCACCAGCAGAGATCTAGGGAACACTGAAGCTTTCTTT.

The chain carries TRBV6-5 and TRBJ1-1; 7 bases align to TRBD1. Germline values: CDR1 MNHEY, CDR2 SVGAGI. J gave up 3 bases and V 0 bases, and 4 bases lay outside the gene matches. The CDR3 sequence is 15 residues long. The CDR3, as DNA: TGTGCCAGCAGTTACTCGGGACAGAGGGACACTGAAGCTTTCTTT. Translating gives CASSYSGQRDTEAFF.

This clonotype came up many times. The gene calls are TRBV6-1 and TRBJ1-1; D remains unclear. CDR3 length equals 12 residues. The V gene's germline CDR1 is MNHNS and CDR2 SASEGT. V was trimmed by 8 bases and J by 1 base, leaving 8 bases between them. CDR3 nucleotide sequence: TGTGCCAGCTTAGCAGGGAACACTGAAGCTTTCTTT. Its protein is CASLAGNTEAFF.

The CDR3 DNA reads TGTGCCAGTCTGGGTATGACAGGGAGCAATCAGCCCCAGCATTTT. Residues: CASLGMTGSNQPQHF. The chain is built from TRBV19 and TRBJ1-5; 7 bases fit TRBD1. The CDR3 spans 15 residues. Germline loops: CDR1 LNHDA, CDR2 SQIVND (reference sequence). With V trimmed by 8 bases and J by 1 base, 8 bases remained unmatched.

In this sample, this clonotype turned up many times. The genes are TRBV7-2 and TRBJ2-1; the D gene is possibly TRBD2 (6 bases). In germline, CDR1 is SGHTA, CDR2 FQGNSA. This CDR3 spans 15 amino acids. V was shortened by 5 bases and J by 4 bases, with 15 bases between the two germline ends. Here the CDR3 DNA reads TGTGCCAGCAGCACATCCGGGACTGAATACAATGAGCAGTTCTTC. As protein: CASSTSGTEYNEQFF.

The gene calls are TRBV7-6 and TRBJ1-4; 10 nucleotides agree with TRBD1. The CDR3 spans 16 residues. Trimming cost V 2 bases and J 4 bases; bases outside gene matches: 4. Germline-derived CDR1 and CDR2 are SGHVS and FNYEAQ. The CDR3 protein is CASSLSRDRGNEKLFF. The CDR3 nucleotides read TGTGCCAGCAGCTTAAGCAGGGACAGGGGTAATGAAAAACTGTTTTTT.

The chain carries TRBV5-1 and TRBJ1-1; 9 positions agree with TRBD1. This CDR3 has 15 residues. CDR1 is SGHRS, CDR2 YFSETQ, per germline. The ends lost 0 bases at V and 7 bases at J; junction bases unmatched: 7. CDR3 coding DNA: TGCGCCAGCAGCTTGGGAGGGACAGGGATTTTTGAAGCTTTCTTT. Its translation: CASSLGGTGIFEAFF.

This chain joins TRBV7-4 and TRBJ2-3, with 8 positions matching TRBD2. Germline CDR1 and CDR2: SGHVT and SQSDAQ. V lost 2 bases to trimming and J lost 7 bases; unmatched junction nucleotides: 14. This CDR3 is built from 17 residues. The CDR3 protein is CASSLPVSGVNKNTQYF. CDR3 bases: TGTGCCAGCAGCTTACCTGTTAGCGGGGTTAATAAAAATACGCAGTATTTT.

This clonotype was detected many times. This rearrangement joins TRBV7-2 to TRBJ1-3, with D possibly being TRBD1 (5 bases). This CDR3 has 15 residues. V was shortened by 5 bases and J by 0 bases, with 11 bases between the two germline ends. The germline CDR1 and CDR2 sequences are SGHTA and FQGNSA. CDR3 in DNA: TGTGCCAGCAGCCCCCGGGACCGCTCTGGAAACACCATATATTTT. Protein: CASSPRDRSGNTIYF.

This clonotype was seen a few times. The chain employs TRBV19 and TRBJ1-6; D is perhaps TRBD1 (6 bases). Germline V lookup: CDR1 LNHDA, CDR2 SQIVND (reference sequence). The CDR3 spans 15 residues. Trimming took 3 bases from V and 8 from J, leaving 14 bases between them. The CDR3 sequence is CASSILRDTYSPLHF. CDR3 DNA: TGTGCCAGTAGTATTCTGAGGGACACTTATTCACCCCTCCACTTT. The variable domain in full, with the rest retrieved from reference TRBV19 and TRBJ1-6, is DGGITQSPKYLFRKEGQNVTLSCEQNLNHDAMYWYRQDPGQGLRLIYYSQIVNDFQKGDIAEGYSVSREKKESFPLTVTSAQKNPTAFYLCASSILRDTYSPLHFGNGTRLTVT.

The table lists this clonotype with many counts. The J gene is TRBJ1-1, the V gene TRBV7-6; TRBD1 matches at 7 bases. The CDR3 runs 13 residues. Germline V CDR1 and CDR2: SGHVS, FNYEAQ. The junction had 5 bases not matched to a gene; V was cut back by 6 bases and J by 4 bases. CDR3 DNA sequence: TGTGCCAGCAGTTTAACAGGGGTCACTGAAGCTTTCTTT. Its protein is CASSLTGVTEAFF.

This clonotype was observed at least ten times. The chain joins TRBV28 to TRBJ1-5, with D possibly being TRBD1 (6 bases). CDR1 MDHEN and CDR2 SYDVKM come from the germline V gene. The CDR3 sequence is 14 residues long. Deletions cut 5 bases from V and 6 bases from J, with 14 bases between. The CDR3 loop reads CASSLRGGTQPQHF. The CDR3 nucleotides read TGTGCCAGCAGTCTTAGAGGGGGGACTCAGCCCCAGCATTTT.

The sample holds a few counts of this clonotype. The chain recombines TRBV7-9 with TRBJ1-6; D not certain. This CDR3 is built from 14 residues. Per the germline V gene, CDR1 is SEHNR and CDR2 is FQNEAQ (reference sequence). Trimming took off 6 bases at V and 12 bases at J, with 18 bases between the two ends. CDR3 DNA sequence: TGTGCCAGCAGTCCTGGACGGCTAGGAGGACCCCTCCACTTT. It is translated as CASSPGRLGGPLHF.

The rearrangement joins TRBV5-4 to TRBJ2-5; the D gene is possibly TRBD2 (5 bases). The germline gives CDR1 SGHNT, CDR2 YYREEE (reference sequence). Trimming took off 5 bases at V and 2 bases at J, with 13 bases between the two ends. The CDR3 has 14 amino acids. CDR3 amino acids: CASRRESGQETQYF. CDR3 nucleotide sequence: TGTGCCAGCAGGAGGGAATCGGGGCAAGAGACCCAGTACTTC. Complete variable domain (other parts from reference TRBV5-4 and TRBJ2-5): ETGVTQSPTHLIKTRGQQVTLRCSSQSGHNTVSWYQQALGQGPQFIFQYYREEENGRGNFPPRFSGLQFPNYSSELNVNALELDDSALYLCASRRESGQETQYFGPGTRLLVL.

This clonotype was detected many times. V gene TRBV7-2 combines with J gene TRBJ2-2, with D possibly matching TRBD1 (5 bases). The CDR3 contains 15 residues. Germline CDR1 and CDR2: SGHTA and FQGNSA. Trimming cost V 1 base and J 7 bases, with 13 bases left between them. CDR3 bases: TGTGCCAGCAGCTTAGTAGGGGATGGGCTCGGGGAGCTGTTTTTT. It specifies CASSLVGDGLGELFF.

This clonotype turned up a few times. The chain links TRBV6-5 to TRBJ1-2; no clear D. This CDR3 has 13 amino acids. CDR1 is MNHEY, CDR2 SVGAGI, per germline. The V gene lost 0 bases and the J gene lost 8 bases, with 10 bases spanning the gap. This CDR3 reads CASSYSLSDGYTF. In nucleotides, the CDR3 is TGTGCCAGCAGTTACTCATTAAGCGACGGCTACACCTTC.

The chain is built from TRBV4-1 and TRBJ1-2, with a tentative D call TRBD1 (6 bases). V lost 1 base, J lost 0 bases, and 18 bases lay in between. The CDR3 is made up of 18 amino acids. CDR1 is MGHRA and CDR2 is YSYEKL in the germline V gene. The CDR3 DNA sequence: TGCGCCAGCAGCCAAGCGCTACAGGGCTCGTATTCTAACTATGGCTACACCTTC. This gives the protein CASSQALQGSYSNYGYTF.

V is TRBV7-8 and J is TRBJ1-6; 9 nucleotides match TRBD1. Germline CDR1 reads SGHVS; CDR2 reads FQNEAQ. The CDR3 has 14 amino acids. V lost 5 bases to trimming and J lost 9 bases; unmatched junction nucleotides: 5. CDR3 residues: CASSVGQGSSPLHF. CDR3 DNA sequence: TGTGCCAGCAGCGTGGGACAGGGAAGTTCACCCCTCCACTTT.

The V call is TRBV6-2 or TRBV6-3, the J call TRBJ2-1, with 9 positions matching TRBD1. This CDR3 is 13 amino acids long. CDR1 is MNHEY, CDR2 SVGEGT, per germline. The junction had 6 bases not matched to a gene; V was cut back by 6 bases and J by 9 bases. CDR3 amino acids: CASSLQGAGEQFF. In DNA form, the CDR3 reads TGTGCCAGCAGCCTACAGGGGGCAGGTGAGCAGTTCTTC.